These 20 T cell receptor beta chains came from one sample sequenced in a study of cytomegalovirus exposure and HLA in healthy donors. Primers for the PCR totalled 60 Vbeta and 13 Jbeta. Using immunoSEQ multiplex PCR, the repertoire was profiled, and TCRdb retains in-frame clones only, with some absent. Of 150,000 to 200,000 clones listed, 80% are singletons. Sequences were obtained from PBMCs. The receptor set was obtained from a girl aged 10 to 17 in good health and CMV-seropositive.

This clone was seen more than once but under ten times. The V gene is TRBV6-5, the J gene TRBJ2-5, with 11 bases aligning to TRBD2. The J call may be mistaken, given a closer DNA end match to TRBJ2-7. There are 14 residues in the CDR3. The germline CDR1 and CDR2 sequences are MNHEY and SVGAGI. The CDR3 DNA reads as TGTGCCAGCAGTCGTCTAGCGGGAGGCTACGAGCAGTACTTC. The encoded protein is CASSRLAGGYEQYF.

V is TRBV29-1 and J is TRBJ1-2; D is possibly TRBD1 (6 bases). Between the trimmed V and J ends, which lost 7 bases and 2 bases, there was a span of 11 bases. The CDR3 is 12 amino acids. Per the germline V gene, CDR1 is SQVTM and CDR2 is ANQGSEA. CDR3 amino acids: CSAPDRNYGYTF. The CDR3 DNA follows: TGCAGCGCTCCGGACAGAAACTATGGCTACACCTTC.

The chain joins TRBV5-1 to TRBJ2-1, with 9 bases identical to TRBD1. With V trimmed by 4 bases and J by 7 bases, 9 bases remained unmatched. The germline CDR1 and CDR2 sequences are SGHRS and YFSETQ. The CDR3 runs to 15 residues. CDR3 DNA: TGCGCCAGCAGCCTAGGGGGACAGGGACGGAATGAGCAGTTCTTC. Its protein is CASSLGGQGRNEQFF.

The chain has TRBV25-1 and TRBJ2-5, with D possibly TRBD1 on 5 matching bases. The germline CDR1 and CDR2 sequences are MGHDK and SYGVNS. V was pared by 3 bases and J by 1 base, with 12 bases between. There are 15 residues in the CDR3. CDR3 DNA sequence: TGTGCCAGCAGTGAGGGGCTAGACCGCCAAGAGACCCAGTACTTC. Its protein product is CASSEGLDRQETQYF. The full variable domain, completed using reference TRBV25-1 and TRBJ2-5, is EADIYQTPRYLVIGTGKKITLECSQTMGHDKMYWYQQDPGMELHLIHYSYGVNSTEKGDLSSESTVSRIRTEHFPLTLESARPSHTSQYLCASSEGLDRQETQYFGPGTRLLVL.

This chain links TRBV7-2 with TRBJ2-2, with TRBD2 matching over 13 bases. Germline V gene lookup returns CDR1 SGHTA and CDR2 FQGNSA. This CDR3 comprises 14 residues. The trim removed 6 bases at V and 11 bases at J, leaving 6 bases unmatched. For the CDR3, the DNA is TGTGCCAGCAGTCCGGGACTAGCGGGACAAGAGCTGTTTTTT. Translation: CASSPGLAGQELFF. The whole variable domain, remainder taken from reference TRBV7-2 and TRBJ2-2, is GAGVSQSPSNKVTEKGKDVELRCDPISGHTALYWYRQSLGQGLEFLIYFQGNSAPDKSGLPSDRFSAERTGGSVSTLTIQRTQQEDSAVYLCASSPGLAGQELFFGEGSRLTVL.

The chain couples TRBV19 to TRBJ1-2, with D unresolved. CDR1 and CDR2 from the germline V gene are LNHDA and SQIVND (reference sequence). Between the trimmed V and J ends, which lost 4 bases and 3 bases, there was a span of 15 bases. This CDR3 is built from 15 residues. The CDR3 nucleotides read TGTGCCAGTAGTACCGAGTCGAACGGGGACTATGGCTACACCTTC. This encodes CASSTESNGDYGYTF. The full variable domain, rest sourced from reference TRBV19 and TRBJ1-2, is DGGITQSPKYLFRKEGQNVTLSCEQNLNHDAMYWYRQDPGQGLRLIYYSQIVNDFQKGDIAEGYSVSREKKESFPLTVTSAQKNPTAFYLCASSTESNGDYGYTFGSGTRLTVV.

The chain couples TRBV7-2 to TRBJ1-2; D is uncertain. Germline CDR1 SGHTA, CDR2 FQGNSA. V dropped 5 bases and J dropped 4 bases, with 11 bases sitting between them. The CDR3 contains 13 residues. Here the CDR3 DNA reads TGTGCCAGCAGCCCGGAGGACGGCTATGGCTACACCTTC. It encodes CASSPEDGYGYTF. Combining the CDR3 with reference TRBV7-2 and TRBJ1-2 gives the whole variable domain GAGVSQSPSNKVTEKGKDVELRCDPISGHTALYWYRQSLGQGLEFLIYFQGNSAPDKSGLPSDRFSAERTGGSVSTLTIQRTQQEDSAVYLCASSPEDGYGYTFGSGTRLTVV.

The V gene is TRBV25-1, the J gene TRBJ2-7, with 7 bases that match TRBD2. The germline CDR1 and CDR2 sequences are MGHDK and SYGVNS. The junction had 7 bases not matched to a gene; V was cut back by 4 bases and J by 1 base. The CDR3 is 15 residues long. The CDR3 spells CASSALAALSYEQYF. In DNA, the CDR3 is TGTGCCAGCAGTGCTCTAGCGGCCCTATCCTACGAGCAGTACTTC.

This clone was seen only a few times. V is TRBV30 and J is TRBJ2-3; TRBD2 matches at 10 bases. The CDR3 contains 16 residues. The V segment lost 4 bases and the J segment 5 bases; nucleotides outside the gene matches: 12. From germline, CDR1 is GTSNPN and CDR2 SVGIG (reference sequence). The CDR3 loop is CAWIHGTSVFRDTQYF. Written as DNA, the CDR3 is TGTGCCTGGATACACGGGACTAGCGTTTTCAGAGATACGCAGTATTTT.

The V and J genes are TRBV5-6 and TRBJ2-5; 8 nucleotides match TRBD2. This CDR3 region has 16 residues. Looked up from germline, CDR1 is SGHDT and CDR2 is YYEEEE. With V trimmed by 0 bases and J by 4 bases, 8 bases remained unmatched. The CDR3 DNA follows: TGTGCCAGCAGCTTGGGTACGGGAGGGCCTTTAGAGACCCAGTACTTC. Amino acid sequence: CASSLGTGGPLETQYF.

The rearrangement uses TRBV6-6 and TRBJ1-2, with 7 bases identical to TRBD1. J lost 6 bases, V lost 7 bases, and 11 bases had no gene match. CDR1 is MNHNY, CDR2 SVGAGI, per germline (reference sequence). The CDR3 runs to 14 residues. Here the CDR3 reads CASIPPGGSHGYTF. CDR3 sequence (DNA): TGTGCCAGCATCCCCCCAGGGGGGAGCCATGGCTACACCTTC.

The CDR3 reads CASSQADGGAYEQYF. The CDR3 region has the DNA TGCGCCAGCAGCCAAGCGGACGGAGGGGCCTACGAGCAGTACTTC. The chain recombines TRBV4-1 with TRBJ2-7; possible D gene TRBD2, 6 bases. The CDR3 length is 15 residues. V lost 1 base and J lost 2, with 12 bases in between. Germline-derived CDR1 and CDR2 are MGHRA and YSYEKL.

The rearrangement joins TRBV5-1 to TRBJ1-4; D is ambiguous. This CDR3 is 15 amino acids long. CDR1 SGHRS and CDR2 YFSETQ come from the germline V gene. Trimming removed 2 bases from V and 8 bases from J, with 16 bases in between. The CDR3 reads CASSLQSGNVEKLFF. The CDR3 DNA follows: TGCGCCAGCAGCTTACAGAGCGGAAACGTCGAAAAACTGTTTTTT.

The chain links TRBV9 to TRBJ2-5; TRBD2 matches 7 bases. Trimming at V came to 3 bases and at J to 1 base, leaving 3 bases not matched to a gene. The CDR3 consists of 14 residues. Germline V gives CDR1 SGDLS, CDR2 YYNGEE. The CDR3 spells CASSARTSQETQYF. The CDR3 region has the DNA TGTGCCAGCAGCGCTCGGACTAGCCAAGAGACCCAGTACTTC.

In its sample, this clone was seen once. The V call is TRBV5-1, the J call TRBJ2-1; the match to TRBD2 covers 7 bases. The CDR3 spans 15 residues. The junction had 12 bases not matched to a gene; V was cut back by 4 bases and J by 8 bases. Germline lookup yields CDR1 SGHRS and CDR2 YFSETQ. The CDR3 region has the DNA TGCGCCAGCAGCCCCTTGGCGGGAGTAATAGATGAGCAGTTCTTC. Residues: CASSPLAGVIDEQFF.

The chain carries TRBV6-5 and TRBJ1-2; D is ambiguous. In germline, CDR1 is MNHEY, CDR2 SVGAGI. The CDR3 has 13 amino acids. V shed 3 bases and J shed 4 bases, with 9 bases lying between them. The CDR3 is CASSYEVAYGYTF. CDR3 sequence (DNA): TGTGCCAGCAGTTATGAGGTAGCCTATGGCTACACCTTC.

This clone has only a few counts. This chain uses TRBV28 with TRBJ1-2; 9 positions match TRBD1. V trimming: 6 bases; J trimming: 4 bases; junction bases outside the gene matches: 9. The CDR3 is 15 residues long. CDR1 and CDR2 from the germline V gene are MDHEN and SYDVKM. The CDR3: CASSPPRQGVYGYTF. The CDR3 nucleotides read TGTGCCAGCAGCCCACCTCGACAGGGGGTCTATGGCTACACCTTC.

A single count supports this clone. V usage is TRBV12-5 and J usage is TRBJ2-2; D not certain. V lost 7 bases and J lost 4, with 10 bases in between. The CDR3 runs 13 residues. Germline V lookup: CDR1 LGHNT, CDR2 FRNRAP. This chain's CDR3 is CASAPSLTGELFF. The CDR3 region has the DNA TGTGCTAGTGCCCCTTCCCTCACCGGGGAGCTGTTTTTT.

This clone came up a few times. CDR3 DNA: TGCGCCAGCAGATCGGACAACTCCCCTGAAGCTTTCTTT. Protein: CASRSDNSPEAFF. The chain employs TRBV5-1 and TRBJ1-1; TRBD1 might be the D (5 bases). Trimming removed 5 bases from V and 6 bases from J, with 14 bases in between. The CDR3 runs 13 residues. Looked up from germline, CDR1 is SGHRS and CDR2 is YFSETQ.

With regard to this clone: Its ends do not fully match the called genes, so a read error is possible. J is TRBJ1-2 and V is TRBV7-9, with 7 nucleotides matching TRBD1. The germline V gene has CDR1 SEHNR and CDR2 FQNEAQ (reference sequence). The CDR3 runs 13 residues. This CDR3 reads CASSANRDSSLIF. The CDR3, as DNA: TGTGCCAGCAGCGCGAACCGGGACAGCAGTCTGATCTTC. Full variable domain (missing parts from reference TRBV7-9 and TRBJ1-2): DTGVSQNPRHKITKRGQNVTFRCDPISEHNRLYWYRQTLGQGPEFLTYFQNEAQLEKSRLLSDRFSAERPKGSFSTLEIQRTEQGDSAMYLCASSANRDSSLIFGSGTRLTVV.